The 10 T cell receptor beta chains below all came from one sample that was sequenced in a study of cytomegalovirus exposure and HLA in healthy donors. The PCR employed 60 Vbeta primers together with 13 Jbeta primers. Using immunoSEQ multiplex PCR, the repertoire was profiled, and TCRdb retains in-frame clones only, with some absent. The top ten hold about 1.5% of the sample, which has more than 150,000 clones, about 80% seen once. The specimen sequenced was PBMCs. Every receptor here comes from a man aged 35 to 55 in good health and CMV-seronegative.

The chain's CDR3 is CASSRTVDRDNTGELFF. The CDR3 bases are TGCGCCAGCAGCCGGACTGTGGACAGGGATAACACCGGGGAGCTGTTTTTT. The rearrangement joins TRBV4-3 to TRBJ2-2, with 8 bases lining up with TRBD1. Germline CDR1 LGHNA, CDR2 YSLEER. This CDR3 has 17 amino acids. Unmatched junction bases numbered 9, after V lost 4 bases and J lost 2 bases.

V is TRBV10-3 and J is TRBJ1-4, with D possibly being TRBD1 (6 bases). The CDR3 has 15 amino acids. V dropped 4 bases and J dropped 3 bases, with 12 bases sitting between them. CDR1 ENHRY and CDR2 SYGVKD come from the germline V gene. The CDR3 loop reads CAISASDSSNEKLFF. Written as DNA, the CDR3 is TGTGCCATCAGTGCCTCGGACAGCTCTAATGAAAAACTGTTTTTT.

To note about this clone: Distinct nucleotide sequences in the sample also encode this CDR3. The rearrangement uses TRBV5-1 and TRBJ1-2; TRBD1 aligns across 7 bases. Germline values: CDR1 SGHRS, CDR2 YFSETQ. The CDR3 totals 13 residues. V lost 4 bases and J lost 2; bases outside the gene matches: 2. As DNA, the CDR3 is TGCGCCAGCAGCCCGGGACAGAACTATGGCTACACCTTC. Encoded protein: CASSPGQNYGYTF. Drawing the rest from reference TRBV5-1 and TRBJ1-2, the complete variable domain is KAGVTQTPRYLIKTRGQQVTLSCSPISGHRSVSWYQQTPGQGLQFLFEYFSETQRNKGNFPGRFSGRQFSNSRSEMNVSTLELGDSALYLCASSPGQNYGYTFGSGTRLTVV.

In DNA form, the CDR3 reads TGTGCCAGCAGCTATAGGGGGAGGGCCACGTCCCATGAGCAGTTCTTC. Its translation: CASSYRGRATSHEQFF. The V gene is TRBV11-2, the J gene TRBJ2-1; D possibly corresponds to TRBD2 (7 bases). V dropped 4 bases and J dropped 8 bases, with 21 bases sitting between them. Germline V gene lookup returns CDR1 SGHAT and CDR2 FQNNGV. This CDR3 contains 16 residues.

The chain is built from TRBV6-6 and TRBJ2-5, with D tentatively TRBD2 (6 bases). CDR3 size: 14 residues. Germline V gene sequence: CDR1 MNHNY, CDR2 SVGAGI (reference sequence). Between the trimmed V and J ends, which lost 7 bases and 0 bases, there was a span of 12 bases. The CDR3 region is CASNQWTNQETQYF. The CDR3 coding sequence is TGTGCCAGCAACCAATGGACTAACCAAGAGACCCAGTACTTC.

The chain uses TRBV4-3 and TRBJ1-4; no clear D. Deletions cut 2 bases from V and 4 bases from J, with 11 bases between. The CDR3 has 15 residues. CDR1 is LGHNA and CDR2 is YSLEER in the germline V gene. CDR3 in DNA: TGCGCCAGCAGCCAACAAACAGCCATTAATGAAAAACTGTTTTTT. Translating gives CASSQQTAINEKLFF.

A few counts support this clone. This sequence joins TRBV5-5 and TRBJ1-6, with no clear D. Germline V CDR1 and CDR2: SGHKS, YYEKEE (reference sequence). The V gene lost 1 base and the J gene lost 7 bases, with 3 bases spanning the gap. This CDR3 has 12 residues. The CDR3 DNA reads TGTGCCAGCAGCTTGACAAATTCACCCCTCCACTTT. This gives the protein CASSLTNSPLHF.

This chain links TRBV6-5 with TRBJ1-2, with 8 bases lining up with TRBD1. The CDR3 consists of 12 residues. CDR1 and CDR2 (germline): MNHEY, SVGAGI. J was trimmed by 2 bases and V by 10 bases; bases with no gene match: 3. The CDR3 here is CATRTGNYGYTF. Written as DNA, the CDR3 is TGTGCCACCAGGACAGGGAACTATGGCTACACCTTC.

DNA for the CDR3: TGTGCCAGCTCCGACAGGGGGCGGAGCACCGGGGAGCTGTTTTTT. Protein: CASSDRGRSTGELFF. The chain uses TRBV18 and TRBJ2-2; 10 nucleotides align to TRBD1. J was trimmed by 4 bases and V by 6 bases; bases with no gene match: 5. Germline CDR1 and CDR2: KGHSH and LQKENI. This CDR3 has 15 amino acids.

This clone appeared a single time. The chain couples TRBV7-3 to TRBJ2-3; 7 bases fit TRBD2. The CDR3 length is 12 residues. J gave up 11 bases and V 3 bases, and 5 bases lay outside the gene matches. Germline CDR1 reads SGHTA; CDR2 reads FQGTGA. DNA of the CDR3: TGTGCCAGCAGCTTTGGGGGGGAGAAGCAGTATTTT. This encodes CASSFGGEKQYF.